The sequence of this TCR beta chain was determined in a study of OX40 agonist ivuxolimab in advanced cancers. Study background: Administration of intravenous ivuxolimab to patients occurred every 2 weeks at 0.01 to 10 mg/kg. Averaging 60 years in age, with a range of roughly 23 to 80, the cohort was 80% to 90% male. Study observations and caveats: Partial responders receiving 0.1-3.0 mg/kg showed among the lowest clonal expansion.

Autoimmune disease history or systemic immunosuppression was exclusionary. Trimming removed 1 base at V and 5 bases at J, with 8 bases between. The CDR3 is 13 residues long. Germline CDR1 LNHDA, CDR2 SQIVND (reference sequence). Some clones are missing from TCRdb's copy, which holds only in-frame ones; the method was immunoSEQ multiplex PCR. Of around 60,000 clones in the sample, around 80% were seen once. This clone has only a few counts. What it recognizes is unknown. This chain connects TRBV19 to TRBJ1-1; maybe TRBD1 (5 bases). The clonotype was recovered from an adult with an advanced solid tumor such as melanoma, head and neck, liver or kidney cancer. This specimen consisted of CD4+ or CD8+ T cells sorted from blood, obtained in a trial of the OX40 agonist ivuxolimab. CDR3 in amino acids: CASSIGRETEAFF. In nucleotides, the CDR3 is TGTGCCAGTAGTATAGGCAGGGAAACTGAAGCTTTCTTT.